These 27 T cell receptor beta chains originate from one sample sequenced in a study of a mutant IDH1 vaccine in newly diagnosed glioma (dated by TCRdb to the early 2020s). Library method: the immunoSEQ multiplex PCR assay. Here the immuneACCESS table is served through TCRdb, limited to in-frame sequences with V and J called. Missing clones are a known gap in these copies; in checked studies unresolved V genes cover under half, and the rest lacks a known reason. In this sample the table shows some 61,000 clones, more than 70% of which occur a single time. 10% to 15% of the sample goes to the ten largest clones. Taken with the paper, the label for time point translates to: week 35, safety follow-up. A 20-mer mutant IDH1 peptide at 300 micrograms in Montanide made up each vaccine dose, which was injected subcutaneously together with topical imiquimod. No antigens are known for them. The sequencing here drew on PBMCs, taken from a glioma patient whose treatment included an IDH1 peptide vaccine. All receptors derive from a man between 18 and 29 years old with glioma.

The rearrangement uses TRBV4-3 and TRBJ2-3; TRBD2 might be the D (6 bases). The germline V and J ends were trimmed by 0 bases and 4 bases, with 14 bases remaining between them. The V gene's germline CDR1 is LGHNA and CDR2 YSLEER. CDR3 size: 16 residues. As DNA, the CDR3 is TGCGCCAGCAGCCAAGATGGCGGGACGCCCCCAGATACGCAGTATTTT. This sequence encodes CASSQDGGTPPDTQYF.

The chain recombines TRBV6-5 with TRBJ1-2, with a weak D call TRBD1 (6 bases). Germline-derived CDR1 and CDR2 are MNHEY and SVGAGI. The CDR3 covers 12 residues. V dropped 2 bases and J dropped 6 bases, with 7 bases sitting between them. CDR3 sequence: CASSYTGNGYTF. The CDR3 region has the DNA TGTGCCAGCAGTTACACAGGGAATGGCTACACCTTC.

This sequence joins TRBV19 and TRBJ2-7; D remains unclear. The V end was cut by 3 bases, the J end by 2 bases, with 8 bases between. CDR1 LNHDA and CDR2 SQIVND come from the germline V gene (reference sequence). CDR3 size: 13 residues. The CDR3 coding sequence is TGTGCCAGTAGTATGCAGGAGACCTACGAGCAGTACTTC. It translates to CASSMQETYEQYF.

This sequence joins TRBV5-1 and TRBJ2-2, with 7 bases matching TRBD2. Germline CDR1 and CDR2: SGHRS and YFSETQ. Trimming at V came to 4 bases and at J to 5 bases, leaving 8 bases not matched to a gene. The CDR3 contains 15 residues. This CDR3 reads CASSPLAGATGELFF. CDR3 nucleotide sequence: TGCGCCAGCAGCCCCCTGGCGGGAGCGACCGGGGAGCTGTTTTTT.

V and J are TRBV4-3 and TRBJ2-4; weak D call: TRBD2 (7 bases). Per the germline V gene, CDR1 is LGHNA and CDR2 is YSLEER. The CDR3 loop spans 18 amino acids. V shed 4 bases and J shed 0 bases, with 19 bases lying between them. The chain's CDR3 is CASSPPIGGHLAKNIQYF. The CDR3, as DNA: TGCGCCAGCAGCCCGCCCATCGGGGGGCACCTAGCCAAAAACATTCAGTACTTC.

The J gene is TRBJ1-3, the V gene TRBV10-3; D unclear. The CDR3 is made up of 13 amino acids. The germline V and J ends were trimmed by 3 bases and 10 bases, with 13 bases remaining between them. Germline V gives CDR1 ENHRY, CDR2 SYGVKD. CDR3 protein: CAISDSDLWTIYF. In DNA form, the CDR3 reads TGTGCCATCAGTGATTCTGACCTGTGGACCATATATTTT.

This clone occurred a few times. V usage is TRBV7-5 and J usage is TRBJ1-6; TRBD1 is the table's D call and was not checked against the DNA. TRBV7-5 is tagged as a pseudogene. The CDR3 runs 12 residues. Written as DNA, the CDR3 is TGTGCCAGAAGCTTATACGGACAGGGTTGTGACTTT. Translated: CARSLYGQGCDF.

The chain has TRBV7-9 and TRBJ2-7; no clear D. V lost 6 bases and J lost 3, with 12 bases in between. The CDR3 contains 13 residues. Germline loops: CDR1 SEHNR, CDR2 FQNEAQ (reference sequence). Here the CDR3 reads CASSRNRDYEQYF. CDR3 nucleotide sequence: TGTGCCAGCAGTAGGAACCGAGACTACGAGCAGTACTTC.

CDR3: CASSFRDLIYEQYF. The CDR3 DNA follows: TGTGCCAGCAGCTTCCGGGACTTAATATACGAGCAGTACTTC. The chain employs TRBV11-2 and TRBJ2-7, with D possibly matching TRBD2 (6 bases). The CDR3 is 14 residues long. Germline values: CDR1 SGHAT, CDR2 FQNNGV. V dropped 3 bases and J dropped 4 bases, with 13 bases sitting between them.

Here the CDR3 reads CASSPHQLAGKNEQFF. The CDR3 DNA sequence: TGTGCCAGCAGCCCCCACCAACTAGCGGGGAAAAATGAGCAGTTCTTC. The V gene is TRBV4-2, the J gene TRBJ2-1, with 10 bases matching TRBD2. V shed 4 bases, J shed 7 bases, and the junction held 10 bases outside the gene matches. The CDR3 totals 16 residues. Germline V gene lookup returns CDR1 LGHNA and CDR2 YNFKEQ.

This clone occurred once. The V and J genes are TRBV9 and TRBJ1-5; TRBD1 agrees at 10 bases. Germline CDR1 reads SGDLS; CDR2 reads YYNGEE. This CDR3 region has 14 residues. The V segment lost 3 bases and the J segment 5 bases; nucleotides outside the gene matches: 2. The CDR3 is CASSDGQGDQPQHF. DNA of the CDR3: TGTGCCAGCAGCGATGGACAGGGGGATCAGCCCCAGCATTTT.

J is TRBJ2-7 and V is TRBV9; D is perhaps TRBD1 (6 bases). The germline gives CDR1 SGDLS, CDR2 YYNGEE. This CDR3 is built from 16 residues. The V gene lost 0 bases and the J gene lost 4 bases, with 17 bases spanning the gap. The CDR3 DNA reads TGTGCCAGCAGCGTAGGGTCAGGGGCGAGTGAGTACGAGCAGTACTTC. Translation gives CASSVGSGASEYEQYF.

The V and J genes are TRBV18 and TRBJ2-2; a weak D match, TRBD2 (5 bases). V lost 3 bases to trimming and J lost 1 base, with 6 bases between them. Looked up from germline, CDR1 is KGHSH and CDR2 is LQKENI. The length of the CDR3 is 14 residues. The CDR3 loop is CASSPDLNTGELFF. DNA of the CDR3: TGTGCCAGCTCACCGGACTTGAACACCGGGGAGCTGTTTTTT.

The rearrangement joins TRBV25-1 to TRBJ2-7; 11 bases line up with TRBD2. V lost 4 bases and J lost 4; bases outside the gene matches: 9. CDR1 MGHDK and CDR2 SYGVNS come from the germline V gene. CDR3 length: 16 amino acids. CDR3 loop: CASSGSGRAFIYEQYF. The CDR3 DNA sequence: TGTGCCAGCAGTGGTAGCGGGAGGGCCTTTATTTACGAGCAGTACTTC.

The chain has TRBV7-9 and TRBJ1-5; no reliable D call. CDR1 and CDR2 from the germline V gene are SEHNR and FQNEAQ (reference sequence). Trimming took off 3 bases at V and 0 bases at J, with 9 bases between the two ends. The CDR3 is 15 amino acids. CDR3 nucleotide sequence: TGTGCCAGCAGCTTGGCAGGCACTAGCAATCAGCCCCAGCATTTT. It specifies CASSLAGTSNQPQHF.

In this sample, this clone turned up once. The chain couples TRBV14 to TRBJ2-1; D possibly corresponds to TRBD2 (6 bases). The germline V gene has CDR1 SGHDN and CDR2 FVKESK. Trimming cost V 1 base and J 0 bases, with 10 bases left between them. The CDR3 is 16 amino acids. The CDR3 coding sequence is TGTGCCAGCAGCCAAGTTCGGGGGAGCTCCTACAATGAGCAGTTCTTC. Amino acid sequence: CASSQVRGSSYNEQFF.

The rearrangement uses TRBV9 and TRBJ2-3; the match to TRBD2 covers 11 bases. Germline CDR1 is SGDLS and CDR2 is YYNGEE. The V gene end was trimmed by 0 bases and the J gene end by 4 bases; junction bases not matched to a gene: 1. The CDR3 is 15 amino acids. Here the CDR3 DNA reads TGTGCCAGCAGCGTAGGTAGCGGGGGGGCAGATACGCAGTATTTT. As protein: CASSVGSGGADTQYF.

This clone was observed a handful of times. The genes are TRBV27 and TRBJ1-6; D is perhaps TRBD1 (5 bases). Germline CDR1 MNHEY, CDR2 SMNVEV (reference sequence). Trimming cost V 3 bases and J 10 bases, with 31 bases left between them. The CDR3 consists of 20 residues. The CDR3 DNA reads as TGTGCCAGCAGTTTTATGGGGGATTTTGACCTCACCGTTGGTTACTCACCCCTCCACTTT. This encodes CASSFMGDFDLTVGYSPLHF.

CDR3 sequence (DNA): TGTGCCAGCAGCCCAAGGGCCAGGGGGACTGAAGCTTTCTTT. As protein: CASSPRARGTEAFF. V gene TRBV5-6 combines with J gene TRBJ1-1; 7 bases fit TRBD1. This CDR3 is built from 14 residues. With 4 bases clipped from V and 5 bases from J, the junction kept 8 bases outside the gene matches. Germline-derived CDR1 and CDR2 are SGHDT and YYEEEE.

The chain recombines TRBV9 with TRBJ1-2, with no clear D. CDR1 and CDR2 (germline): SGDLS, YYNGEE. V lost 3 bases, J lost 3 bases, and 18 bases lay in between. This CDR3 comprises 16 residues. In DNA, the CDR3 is TGTGCCAGCAGCGGAGAGGGAGACGTGCGCCACTATGGCTACACCTTC. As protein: CASSGEGDVRHYGYTF.

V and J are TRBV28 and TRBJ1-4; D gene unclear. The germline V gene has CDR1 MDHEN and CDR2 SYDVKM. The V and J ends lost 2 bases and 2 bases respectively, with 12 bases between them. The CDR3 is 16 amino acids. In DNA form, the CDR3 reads TGTGCCAGCAGTTTAGTTTCCAGGCTTACTAATGAAAAACTGTTTTTT. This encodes CASSLVSRLTNEKLFF.

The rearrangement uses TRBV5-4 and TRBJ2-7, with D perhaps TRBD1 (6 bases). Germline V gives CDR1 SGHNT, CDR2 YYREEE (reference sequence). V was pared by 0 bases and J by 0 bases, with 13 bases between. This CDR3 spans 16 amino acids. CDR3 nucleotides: TGTGCCAGCAGCTTGGGGAACAGGGCCCCCTCCTACGAGCAGTACTTC. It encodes CASSLGNRAPSYEQYF.

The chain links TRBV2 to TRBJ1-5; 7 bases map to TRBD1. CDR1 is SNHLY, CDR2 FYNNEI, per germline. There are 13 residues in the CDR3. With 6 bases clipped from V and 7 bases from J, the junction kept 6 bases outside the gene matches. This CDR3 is CASSGTVVQPQHF. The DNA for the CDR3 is TGTGCCAGCAGCGGGACAGTAGTGCAGCCCCAGCATTTT.

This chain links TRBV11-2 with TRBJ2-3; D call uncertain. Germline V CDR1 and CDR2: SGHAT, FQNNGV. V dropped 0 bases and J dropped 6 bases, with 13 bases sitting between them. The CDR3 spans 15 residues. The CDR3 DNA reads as TGTGCCAGCAGCTTAGAGTACGGCCTTCGGGATACGCAGTATTTT. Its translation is CASSLEYGLRDTQYF. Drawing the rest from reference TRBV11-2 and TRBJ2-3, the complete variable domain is EAGVAQSPRYKIIEKRQSVAFWCNPISGHATLYWYQQILGQGPKLLIQFQNNGVVDDSQLPKDRFSAERLKGVDSTLKIQPAKLEDSAVYLCASSLEYGLRDTQYFGPGTRLTVL.

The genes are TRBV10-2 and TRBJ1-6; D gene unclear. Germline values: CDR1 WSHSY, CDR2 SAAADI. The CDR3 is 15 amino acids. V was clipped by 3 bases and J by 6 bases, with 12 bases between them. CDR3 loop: CASSEQLGFNSPLHF. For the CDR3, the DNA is TGCGCCAGCAGTGAACAGTTAGGGTTTAATTCACCCCTCCACTTT.

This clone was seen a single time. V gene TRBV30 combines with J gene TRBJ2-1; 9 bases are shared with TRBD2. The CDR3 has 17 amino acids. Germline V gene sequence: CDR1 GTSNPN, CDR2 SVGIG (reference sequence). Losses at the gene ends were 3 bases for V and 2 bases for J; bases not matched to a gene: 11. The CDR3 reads CAWRVPGLAPAYNEQFF. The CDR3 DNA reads TGTGCCTGGAGGGTCCCGGGACTAGCCCCAGCCTACAATGAGCAGTTCTTC.

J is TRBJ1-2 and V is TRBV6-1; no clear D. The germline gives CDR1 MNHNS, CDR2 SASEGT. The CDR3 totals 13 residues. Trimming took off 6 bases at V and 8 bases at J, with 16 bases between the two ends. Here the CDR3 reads CASSPVGLGGYTF. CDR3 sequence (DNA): TGTGCCAGCAGCCCCGTAGGGCTGGGCGGCTACACCTTC.